This T cell receptor beta chain was recovered during a study of response to subunit inactivated influenza vaccine. Findings and limits, study-wide: There was a suggestion from the authors that each seasonal influenza vaccination recruits few new T cells.

A single record per CDR3 protein comes from TCRdb applying MiXCR to the RT-PCR reads. The profile shows 400,000 to 550,000 distinct CDR3 sequences, about 25% of them singletons. Only a few counts were recorded for this clonotype. What it binds is not known. Germline assignment: CDR1 SEHNR and CDR2 FQNEAQ (reference sequence). The CDR3 totals 15 residues. V was shortened by 5 bases and J by 2 bases, with 16 bases between the two germline ends. The V gene is TRBV7-9, the J gene TRBJ2-7; D perhaps matches TRBD2 (6 bases). The input for sequencing was CD4+ T cells sorted from PBMCs, taken 5 days after vaccination. The TCR originated in a middle-aged man who received an inactivated influenza vaccine. CDR3 sequence (DNA): TGTGCCAGCAGCCGAGGGACTCATACCCCCTACGAGCAGTACTTC. This translates into CASSRGTHTPYEQYF. The full variable domain, with the rest looked up from reference TRBV7-9 and TRBJ2-7, is DTGVSQNPRHKITKRGQNVTFRCDPISEHNRLYWYRQTLGQGPEFLTYFQNEAQLEKSRLLSDRFSAERPKGSFSTLEIQRTEQGDSAMYLCASSRGTHTPYEQYFGPGTRLTVT.